Presented here are 32 T cell receptor beta chains from one specimen sequenced in a study of technical replicates of blood from a few donors. TCRdb's copy holds only in-frame clones and misses some; the assay was immunoSEQ multiplex PCR. The table includes under 90,000 clones, roughly 90% detected once. Sequencing was done on a sample of T cells isolated from PBMCs. These receptors came from a human donor in good health.

The CDR3 here is CASRGLAGGYNEQFF. CDR3 DNA: TGTGCCAGTAGGGGACTAGCGGGAGGGTACAATGAGCAGTTCTTC. The J gene is TRBJ2-1, the V gene TRBV19; 16 nucleotides match TRBD2. V trimming: 6 bases; J trimming: 4 bases; junction bases outside the gene matches: 0. The CDR3 is 15 residues long. Germline V CDR1 and CDR2: LNHDA, SQIVND (reference sequence).

The chain combines TRBV11-2 with TRBJ2-7; TRBD1 matches 7 bases. CDR1 is SGHAT, CDR2 FQNNGV, per germline. The CDR3 length is 14 residues. Losses at the gene ends were 3 bases for V and 5 bases for J; bases not matched to a gene: 7. CDR3 sequence (DNA): TGTGCCAGCAGCTTCCCAAGACAGGGCCACGAGCAGTACTTC. Its protein product is CASSFPRQGHEQYF.

The CDR3 loop is CASSPRLAGGPTDTQYF. DNA for the CDR3: TGTGCCAGCAGCCCCCGCCTAGCGGGGGGACCTACGGATACGCAGTATTTT. The chain joins TRBV7-6 to TRBJ2-3; 11 nucleotides align to TRBD2. The CDR3 is made up of 17 amino acids. V gave up 5 bases and J gave up 6 bases; unmatched junction bases: 13. Germline assignment: CDR1 SGHVS and CDR2 FNYEAQ.

This chain joins TRBV4-1 and TRBJ1-5; weak D call: TRBD1 (5 bases). This CDR3 is 16 amino acids long. V was pared by 1 base and J by 4 bases, with 14 bases between. The V gene's germline CDR1 is MGHRA and CDR2 YSYEKL. CDR3 coding DNA: TGCGCCAGCAGCCAAGTCCAGGGACTAAGAAATCAGCCCCAGCATTTT. It codes for CASSQVQGLRNQPQHF.

The chain carries TRBV7-9 and TRBJ1-1; unclear D gene. CDR1 is SEHNR, CDR2 FQNEAQ, per germline (reference sequence). This CDR3 is built from 11 residues. V lost 5 bases, J lost 4 bases, and 5 bases lay in between. DNA of the CDR3: TGTGCCAGCAGCCGGGTCACTGAAGCTTTCTTT. As protein: CASSRVTEAFF.

This chain links TRBV19 with TRBJ2-5; D uncertain. V was pared by 3 bases and J by 2 bases, with 13 bases between. This CDR3 is built from 15 residues. Germline CDR1 reads LNHDA; CDR2 reads SQIVND (reference sequence). The CDR3, as DNA: TGTGCCAGTAGTATGCGTAGTCCCCCTCAAGAGACCCAGTACTTC. This codes for CASSMRSPPQETQYF.

The chain joins TRBV5-8 to TRBJ1-6; D perhaps matches TRBD1 (6 bases). V was trimmed by 0 bases and J by 0 bases, leaving 10 bases between them. The CDR3 loop spans 17 amino acids. Germline assignment: CDR1 SGHTS and CDR2 YDEGEE. CDR3 protein: CASSLVLGASYNSPLHF. CDR3 in DNA: TGTGCCAGCAGCTTGGTTTTGGGGGCCTCCTATAATTCACCCCTCCACTTT. Full variable domain (missing parts from reference TRBV5-8 and TRBJ1-6): EAGVTQSPTHLIKTRGQQATLRCSPISGHTSVYWYQQALGLGLQFLLWYDEGEERNRGNFPPRFSGRQFPNYSSELNVNALELEDSALYLCASSLVLGASYNSPLHFGNGTRLTVT.

This sequence joins TRBV29-1 and TRBJ1-1, with 7 bases lining up with TRBD1. The CDR3 has 14 amino acids. Germline V gene lookup returns CDR1 SQVTM and CDR2 ANQGSEA. J was trimmed by 4 bases and V by 4 bases; bases with no gene match: 9. CDR3 loop: CSVVRMAGGTEAFF. The CDR3 bases are TGCAGCGTTGTCAGGATGGCAGGGGGCACTGAAGCTTTCTTT.

This chain connects TRBV9 to TRBJ2-5; 11 bases are a match to TRBD2. The germline gives CDR1 SGDLS, CDR2 YYNGEE. Germline trimming cut 0 bases from V and 5 bases from J; bases unmatched to any gene: 3. The CDR3 covers 15 residues. The CDR3 sequence is CASSVDVAGGETQYF. In DNA form, the CDR3 reads TGTGCCAGCAGCGTAGATGTAGCGGGGGGGGAGACCCAGTACTTC. The full variable domain, its missing parts supplied by reference TRBV9 and TRBJ2-5, is DSGVTQTPKHLITATGQRVTLRCSPRSGDLSVYWYQQSLDQGLQFLIQYYNGEERAKGNILERFSAQQFPDLHSELNLSSLELGDSALYFCASSVDVAGGETQYFGPGTRLLVL.

The genes are TRBV2 and TRBJ1-2; D unresolved. V was trimmed by 1 base and J by 0 bases, leaving 18 bases between them. Germline-derived CDR1 and CDR2 are SNHLY and FYNNEI. The CDR3 is 18 residues long. The CDR3 DNA reads TGTGCCAGCAGTGAAGTTTTCCGGTTGGAGTTTACTAACTATGGCTACACCTTC. Residues: CASSEVFRLEFTNYGYTF.

This clone was seen only once. The chain couples TRBV4-1 to TRBJ2-1, with 7 positions matching TRBD2. The CDR3 totals 17 residues. CDR1 and CDR2 (germline): MGHRA, YSYEKL. V lost 5 bases and J lost 6; bases outside the gene matches: 16. DNA of the CDR3: TGCGCCAGCAGCTCGAAGGGTACGGGCGGGAGTCTCAATGAGCAGTTCTTC. This sequence encodes CASSSKGTGGSLNEQFF.

CDR3 in amino acids: CAWIPGTATYEQYF. The DNA of the CDR3 is TGTGCCTGGATCCCCGGGACAGCCACCTACGAGCAGTACTTC. V usage is TRBV30 and J usage is TRBJ2-7, with 7 nucleotides matching TRBD1. The trim removed 4 bases at V and 2 bases at J, leaving 8 bases unmatched. Germline CDR1 reads GTSNPN; CDR2 reads SVGIG (reference sequence). There are 14 residues in the CDR3. The whole variable domain, filled in from reference TRBV30 and TRBJ2-7, reads SQTIHQWPATLVQPVGSPLSLECTVEGTSNPNLYWYRQAAGRGLQLLFYSVGIGQISSEVPQNLSASRPQDRQFILSSKKLLLSDSGFYLCAWIPGTATYEQYFGPGTRLTVT.

This clone has just one count. The rearrangement uses TRBV7-3 and TRBJ2-1, with 9 bases lining up with TRBD1. Germline CDR1 SGHTA, CDR2 FQGTGA. The CDR3 is made up of 14 amino acids. V shed 5 bases, J shed 6 bases, and the junction held 5 bases outside the gene matches. CDR3 protein: CASSLGTGSNEQFF. The DNA of the CDR3 is TGTGCCAGCAGCCTTGGGACAGGGAGCAATGAGCAGTTCTTC. Combining the CDR3 with reference TRBV7-3 and TRBJ2-1 gives the whole variable domain GAGVSQTPSNKVTEKGKYVELRCDPISGHTALYWYRQSLGQGPEFLIYFQGTGAADDSGLPNDRFFAVRPEGSVSTLKIQRTERGDSAVYLCASSLGTGSNEQFFGPGTRLTVL.

CDR3 DNA sequence: TGCGCCAGCAGCTTGGCGGTATTAAACACTGAAGCTTTCTTT. Translated: CASSLAVLNTEAFF. The J gene is TRBJ1-1, the V gene TRBV5-1, with unresolved D. This CDR3 contains 14 residues. With 0 bases removed from V and 2 bases from J, the gap between germline ends came to 8 bases. Per the germline V gene, CDR1 is SGHRS and CDR2 is YFSETQ.

This sequence joins TRBV5-1 and TRBJ2-7; 7 nucleotides align to TRBD1. There are 15 residues in the CDR3. CDR1 and CDR2 (germline): SGHRS, YFSETQ. V trimming: 0 bases; J trimming: 5 bases; junction bases outside the gene matches: 8. The CDR3, as DNA: TGCGCCAGCAGCTTGGAGGGGACAGAGGGAGACGAGCAGTACTTC. This codes for CASSLEGTEGDEQYF.

This chain links TRBV19 with TRBJ2-3, with TRBD2 matching over 8 bases. CDR1 and CDR2 (germline): LNHDA, SQIVND (reference sequence). After removal of 3 bases from V and 3 bases from J, the junction contained 5 bases not matched to a gene. CDR3 length: 15 amino acids. CDR3 in DNA: TGTGCCAGTAGTATGGCGGGAGGTCCGACAGATACGCAGTATTTT. It yields the protein CASSMAGGPTDTQYF.

The rearrangement links TRBV5-8 to TRBJ2-1; 11 nucleotides line up with TRBD2. The ends lost 0 bases at V and 2 bases at J; junction bases unmatched: 1. The CDR3 length is 16 residues. In germline, CDR1 is SGHTS, CDR2 YDEGEE. The DNA of the CDR3 is TGTGCCAGCAGCTTGGGGACTAGCGGGCCCTACAATGAGCAGTTCTTC. Residues: CASSLGTSGPYNEQFF.

V is TRBV19 and J is TRBJ1-5; TRBD1 agrees at 7 bases. J lost 4 bases, V lost 9 bases, and 9 bases had no gene match. Germline V gene data show CDR1 as LNHDA and CDR2 as SQIVND (reference sequence). The CDR3 sequence is 14 residues long. Here the CDR3 DNA reads TGTGCCAGCGAACAGGGGAACGAAAATCAGCCCCAGCATTTT. Its translation is CASEQGNENQPQHF.

This chain joins TRBV6-4 and TRBJ2-1, with D possibly TRBD2 on 6 matching bases. Looked up from germline, CDR1 is MRHNA and CDR2 is SNTAGT. Trimming shortened V by 4 bases and J by 6 bases, and 16 bases separated the two germline ends. The CDR3 has 15 residues. CDR3 sequence: CASSVPAGLRNEQFF. CDR3 sequence (DNA): TGTGCCAGCAGTGTCCCCGCGGGGCTGCGCAATGAGCAGTTCTTC.

This chain joins TRBV7-9 and TRBJ1-5; TRBD1 is a possible D gene (6 bases). V lost 1 base and J 5 bases, leaving 12 bases between the germline ends. Germline V gene data show CDR1 as SEHNR and CDR2 as FQNEAQ (reference sequence). This CDR3 is built from 15 residues. In nucleotides, the CDR3 is TGTGCCAGCAGCTTAGGGGGGGGCCCCCATCAGCCCCAGCATTTT. Amino acid sequence: CASSLGGGPHQPQHF.

V is TRBV5-1 and J is TRBJ1-3; 9 bases match TRBD1. The CDR3 extends over 20 amino acids. The V gene's germline CDR1 is SGHRS and CDR2 YFSETQ. Trimming took 4 bases from V and 0 from J; bases not matched to a gene: 17. The CDR3 is CASSLWLGTGYASSGNTIYF. For the CDR3, the DNA is TGCGCCAGCAGCCTATGGTTGGGGACAGGGTACGCCAGCTCTGGAAACACCATATATTTT.

The CDR3 spells CASSDGRGGHNEQFF. The CDR3 coding sequence is TGTGCCAGCAGTGACGGGCGGGGGGGTCACAATGAGCAGTTCTTC. This chain uses TRBV6-4 with TRBJ2-1; TRBD2 agrees at 9 bases. The V and J ends lost 2 bases and 5 bases, in that order; junction bases with no gene match: 4. The CDR3 spans 15 residues. Germline CDR1 is MRHNA and CDR2 is SNTAGT.

The chain links TRBV10-3 to TRBJ2-7; D gene uncertain. Trimming cost V 0 bases and J 3 bases, with 21 bases left between them. Germline V CDR1 and CDR2: ENHRY, SYGVKD. The CDR3 sequence is 18 residues long. CDR3 coding DNA: TGTGCCATCAGTGAGTCGGCCTCGAGGAGTAACTCTAACTACGAGCAGTACTTC. Its protein product is CAISESASRSNSNYEQYF.

This chain uses TRBV2 with TRBJ1-1; D uncertain. The CDR3 sequence is 16 residues long. V gave up 4 bases and J gave up 2 bases, with 17 bases separating them. Germline V gene data show CDR1 as SNHLY and CDR2 as FYNNEI. The CDR3 loop reads CASSGRARSLNTEAFF. The CDR3 DNA reads as TGTGCCAGCAGTGGGCGGGCCAGATCCTTAAACACTGAAGCTTTCTTT.

The chain joins TRBV27 to TRBJ2-7, with TRBD1 identical over 9 bases. Germline trimming cut 5 bases from V and 4 bases from J; bases unmatched to any gene: 9. CDR1 is MNHEY and CDR2 is SMNVEV in the germline V gene (reference sequence). This CDR3 is built from 15 residues. The CDR3 region is CASSTSGTGLYEQYF. The CDR3 DNA is TGTGCCAGCAGTACTTCCGGGACAGGGCTGTACGAGCAGTACTTC.

V gene TRBV28 combines with J gene TRBJ2-5, with 11 bases matching TRBD2. There are 19 residues in the CDR3. V gave up 4 bases and J gave up 3 bases; unmatched junction bases: 16. Germline V gene data show CDR1 as MDHEN and CDR2 as SYDVKM. CDR3 DNA: TGTGCCAGCAGTTCGACTAGCGGGGCCCTCAGGGCCGGGGAAGAGACCCAGTACTTC. Translating gives CASSSTSGALRAGEETQYF.

This clone was counted a few times. This chain connects TRBV14 to TRBJ1-4, with a tentative D call TRBD1 (5 bases). Germline CDR1 reads SGHDN; CDR2 reads FVKESK. V dropped 4 bases and J dropped 7 bases, with 19 bases sitting between them. This CDR3 is 16 amino acids long. DNA for the CDR3: TGTGCCAGCAGCCCCTACAGCGCGTTTCAGGGTGAAAAACTGTTTTTT. Its protein product is CASSPYSAFQGEKLFF.

The V gene is TRBV6-5, the J gene TRBJ2-7, with TRBD1 as a possible D gene (7 bases). V lost 7 bases and J 2 bases, leaving 12 bases between the germline ends. In germline, CDR1 is MNHEY, CDR2 SVGAGI. The CDR3 consists of 13 residues. Written as DNA, the CDR3 is TGTGCCAGCACCGCAGGGGGGACCTACGAGCAGTACTTC. It encodes CASTAGGTYEQYF.

The chain recombines TRBV20-1 with TRBJ2-7; no definite D call. The CDR3 has 11 amino acids. Germline V gene sequence: CDR1 DFQATT, CDR2 SNEGSKA (reference sequence). V shed 2 bases and J shed 2 bases, with 4 bases lying between them. For the CDR3, the DNA is TGCAGTGCTAGACGTGCCTACGAGCAGTACTTC. Amino acids: CSARRAYEQYF.

The rearrangement uses TRBV6-5 and TRBJ1-5; TRBD1 is a possible D gene (5 bases). The V end was cut by 4 bases, the J end by 4 bases, with 14 bases between. The germline CDR1 and CDR2 sequences are MNHEY and SVGAGI. This CDR3 spans 15 amino acids. CDR3 in DNA: TGTGCCAGCAGTTGGAGTGGGGGGGGTAATCAGCCCCAGCATTTT. It yields the protein CASSWSGGGNQPQHF.

This clone was found a few times. The chain combines TRBV6-1 with TRBJ1-1; D perhaps matches TRBD1 (5 bases). The V end lost 6 bases, the J end lost 5 bases, and 16 bases lay between the germline ends. Germline CDR1 is MNHNS and CDR2 is SASEGT. The CDR3 contains 14 residues. The CDR3 here is CASSGRGFGTEAFF. CDR3 DNA: TGTGCCAGCAGCGGGCGGGGGTTTGGGACTGAAGCTTTCTTT.

The chain combines TRBV5-8 with TRBJ1-1; no firm D call. The V end was cut by 1 base, the J end by 7 bases, with 20 bases between. The CDR3 totals 16 residues. The germline V gene has CDR1 SGHTS and CDR2 YDEGEE. The CDR3 nucleotides are TGTGCCAGCAGCTTGTACCTACGGCAGACTACGATTGAAGCTTTCTTT. Translated, it gives CASSLYLRQTTIEAFF.